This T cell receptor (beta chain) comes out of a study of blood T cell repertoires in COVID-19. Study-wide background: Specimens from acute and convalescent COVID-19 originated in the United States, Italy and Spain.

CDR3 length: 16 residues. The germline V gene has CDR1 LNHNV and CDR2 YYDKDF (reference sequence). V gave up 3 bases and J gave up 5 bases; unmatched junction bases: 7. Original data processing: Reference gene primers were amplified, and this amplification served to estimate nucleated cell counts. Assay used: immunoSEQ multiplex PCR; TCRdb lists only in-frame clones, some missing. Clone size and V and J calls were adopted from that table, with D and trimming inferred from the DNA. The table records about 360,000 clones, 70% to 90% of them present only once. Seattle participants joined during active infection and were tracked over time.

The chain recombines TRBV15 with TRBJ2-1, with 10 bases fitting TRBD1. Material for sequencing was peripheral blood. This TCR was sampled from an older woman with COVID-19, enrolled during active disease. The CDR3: CATSSPGQGSHNEQFF. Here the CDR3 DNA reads TGTGCCACCAGCAGCCCGGGACAGGGGTCCCACAATGAGCAGTTCTTC.